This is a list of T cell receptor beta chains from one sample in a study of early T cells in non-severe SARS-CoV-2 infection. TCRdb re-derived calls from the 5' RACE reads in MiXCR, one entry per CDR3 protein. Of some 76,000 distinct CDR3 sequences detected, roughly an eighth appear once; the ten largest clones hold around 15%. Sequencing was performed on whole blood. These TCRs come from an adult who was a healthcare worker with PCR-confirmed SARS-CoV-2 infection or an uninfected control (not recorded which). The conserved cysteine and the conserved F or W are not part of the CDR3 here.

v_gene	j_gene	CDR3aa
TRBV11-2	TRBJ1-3	ASSLVKFLRDRTNSGNTIY
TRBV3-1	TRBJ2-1	ASSQSSGANEQF
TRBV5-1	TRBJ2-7	ASSYDRGTYEQY
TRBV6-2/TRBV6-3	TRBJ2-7	ASSIGIRHEQY
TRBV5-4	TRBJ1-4	ASSLEQGRPEKLF
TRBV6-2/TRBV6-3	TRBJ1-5	ASSLTGGGQPQH
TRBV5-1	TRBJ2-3	ASSLAVRGPSTDTQY
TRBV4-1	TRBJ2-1	ASSQVADFYNEQF
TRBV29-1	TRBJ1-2	SVSPLYGYT
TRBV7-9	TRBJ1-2	ASRDGKTRANYGYT
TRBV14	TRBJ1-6	ASSQEGQGNSPLH
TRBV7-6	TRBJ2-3	ASSIGTTDTQY
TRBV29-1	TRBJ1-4	SVETSEKLF
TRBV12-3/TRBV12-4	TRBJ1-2	ASSLSLDYGYT
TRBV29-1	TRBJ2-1	SVAGAGDEQF
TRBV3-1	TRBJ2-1	ASSPTRGGFYNEQF
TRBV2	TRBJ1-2	ASRRRRNTGYT
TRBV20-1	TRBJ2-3	SASWDGRGDTQY
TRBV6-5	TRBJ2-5	ASSYSGHQETQY
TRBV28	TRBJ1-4	ASSLSTPGELF
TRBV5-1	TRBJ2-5	ASSWRGAGETQY
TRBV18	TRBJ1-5	ASSPTPEEHQH
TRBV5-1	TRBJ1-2	ASSLTSNYGYT
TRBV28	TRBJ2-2	ASSLLGADTGELF
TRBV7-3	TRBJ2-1	ASRPSGGPYNEQF
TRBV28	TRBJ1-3	ASSLLDRQGRSGNTIY
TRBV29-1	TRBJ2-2	SVGVWNTGELF
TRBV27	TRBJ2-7	ASSILRTTRAYEQY
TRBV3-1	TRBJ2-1	ASSQLGGGLLDTEQF
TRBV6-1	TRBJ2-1	ASSERAGGSYNEQF
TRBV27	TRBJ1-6	ASRAGNSPLH
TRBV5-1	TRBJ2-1	ASTIDPYSYNEQF
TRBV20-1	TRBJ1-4	SARSQGSATNEKLF
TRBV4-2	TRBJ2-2	ASSQAAGSNTGELF
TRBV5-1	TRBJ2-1	ASSYSGGVSYNEQF
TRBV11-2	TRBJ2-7	ASSFGENEQY
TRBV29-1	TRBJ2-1	SVDEGPRF
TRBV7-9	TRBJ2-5	ASSPTGTAYQETQY
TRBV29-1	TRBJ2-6	SVKGSGANVLT
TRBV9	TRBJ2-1	ASSVGLNNEQF
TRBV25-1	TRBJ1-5	ASSGVGNQPQH
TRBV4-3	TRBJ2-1	ASSPRSGGSNNEQF
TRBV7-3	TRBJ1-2	ASSLIGGTGYT
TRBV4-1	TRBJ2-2	ASSQGGGAAGELF
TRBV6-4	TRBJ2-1	ASSDTSGGYNEQF
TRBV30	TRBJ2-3	AWSQGTPTDTQY
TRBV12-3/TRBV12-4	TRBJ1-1	ASSPRGAALEAF